Listed below are T cell receptor beta chains from one sample, sequenced in a study of cytomegalovirus exposure and HLA in healthy donors. Clones were sequenced by immunoSEQ multiplex PCR, and TCRdb holds only the in-frame ones, with some missing. The repertoire holds about 150,000 clones, with about 81% as singletons. Source material: PBMCs. The receptors here all came from a man younger than 40 in good health and CMV-seronegative. The CDR3 runs from the conserved cysteine through the conserved F or W. D genes are given only for firm matches. Clone size is given for some rows only: seen once, a few or many times, or a class if the clone is expanded.

>TRBV9|TRBJ2-3|NA|TRBD2
TGTGCCAGCAGCGCCGCCCCGGCAGCGGGGGACCAGGATACGCAGTATTTT
CASSAAPAAGDQDTQYF
>TRBV23-1|TRBJ2-2|once|TRBD1
TGCGCCAGCAGTCAATCGGACAGGGTCTTCGGGGAGCTGTTTTTT
CASSQSDRVFGELFF
>TRBV5-1|TRBJ2-1|NA|NA
TGCGCCAGCAGCTCGTGGGATGGACACTCCCGAATCTACAATGAGCAGTTCTTC
CASSSWDGHSRIYNEQFF
>TRBV7-2|TRBJ1-1|NA|TRBD1
TGTGCCAGCAGCGCGCGGGACAGTACTATGAACACTGAAGCTTTCTTT
CASSARDSTMNTEAFF
>TRBV19|TRBJ2-2|NA|TRBD2
TGTGCCAGTAGTATTCTTACTAGCGGATTCACCGGGGAGCTGTTTTTT
CASSILTSGFTGELFF
>TRBV18|TRBJ2-7|few|NA
TGTGCCAGCTCACCCCCGGGATCCTACGAGCAGTACTTC
CASSPPGSYEQYF
>TRBV5-1|TRBJ2-1|few|TRBD2
TGCGCCAGCAGCTTTATAGTTGGGGCGGGGGCCTACAATGAGCAGTTCTTC
CASSFIVGAGAYNEQFF
>TRBV19|TRBJ2-4|few|NA
TGTGCCAGTACAGGGCCCCTAGCCAAAAACATTCAGTACTTC
CASTGPLAKNIQYF
>TRBV7-9|TRBJ2-3|NA|TRBD2
TGTGCCAGCAGCTTAGGACTAGCGGGAACAGATACGCAGTATTTT
CASSLGLAGTDTQYF
>TRBV5-4|TRBJ1-2|NA|NA
TGTGCCAGCAGCCCCCGTGGGGGGACCACCATGGGCTACACCTTC
CASSPRGGTTMGYTF
>TRBV9|TRBJ1-4|few|NA
TGTGCCAGCAGCGCCGGGGGAGCTAATGAAAAACTGTTTTTT
CASSAGGANEKLFF
>TRBV9|TRBJ2-1|NA|NA
TGTGCCAGCAGCGCCACCGGGACTGAACGCAATGAGCAGTTCTTC
CASSATGTERNEQFF
>TRBV19|TRBJ1-5|NA|NA
TGTGCCAGTAGTATATTAGGAGCCTATAGCAATCAGCCCCAGCATTTT
CASSILGAYSNQPQHF
>TRBV2|TRBJ2-7|NA|NA
TGTGCCAGCCTTCCAGACGGAGTTTCCTACGAGCAGTACTTC
CASLPDGVSYEQYF
>TRBV21-1|TRBJ2-7|NA|NA
TGTGCCAGCAGCAAAGAGGGGACTAAGAACGAGCAGTACTTC
CASSKEGTKNEQYF
>TRBV4-1|TRBJ2-7|NA|TRBD1
TGCGCCAGCAGCCAAGGACAGGGGACGGCCTACGAGCAGTACTTC
CASSQGQGTAYEQYF
>TRBV27|TRBJ2-5|NA|NA
TGTGCCAGCAGTGACAGGGCCGGGAGAGGGGAGCAGTACTTC
CASSDRAGRGEQYF
>TRBV4-2|TRBJ2-5|NA|TRBD2
TGTGCCAGCAGCCAAGATGAAAGGACTAGCGGGAGGCAACAGTACTTC
CASSQDERTSGRQQYF
>TRBV19|TRBJ1-4|NA|NA
TGTGCCAGTCACTGGGGCTCCTTACCTTATGAAAAACTGTTTTTT
CASHWGSLPYEKLFF
>TRBV6-5|TRBJ2-7|NA|TRBD1
TGTGCCAGCAGTCCCGGGACAGGGCGCTACGAGCAGTACTTC
CASSPGTGRYEQYF
>TRBV7-2|TRBJ2-5|few|TRBD2
TGTGCCAGCAGCTTAAGGAGCGGGGAGGAGACCCAGTACTTC
CASSLRSGEETQYF
>TRBV5-4|TRBJ2-5|NA|TRBD1
TGTGCCAGCACCCTGGACAGGGGAACTCAAGAGACCCAGTACTTC
CASTLDRGTQETQYF
>TRBV14|TRBJ2-2|NA|TRBD1
TGTGCCAGCAGCTCCCAGGGGGCCAACACCGGGGAGCTGTTTTTT
CASSSQGANTGELFF
>TRBV9|TRBJ1-1|few|TRBD1
TGTGCCAGCAGCGCGTCCCGGGACAGGGGCACTGAAGCTTTCTTT
CASSASRDRGTEAFF
>TRBV9|TRBJ2-3|NA|TRBD2
TGTGCCAGCAGCCCCGGTCTAGCGGAAGTCACAGATACGCAGTATTTT
CASSPGLAEVTDTQYF
>TRBV16|TRBJ1-2|NA|NA
TGTGCCAGCAGCCAATCGTGGCAGGATGGTGGCTACACCTTC
CASSQSWQDGGYTF